This T cell receptor (beta chain) emerged from a study of blood T cells in healthy people across ages. The study's findings and limits: Diversity estimated from one million T cells was considered an underestimate. Naive CD4+ cell counts and diversity both ran higher in long-lived than in aged donors.

The use of a sample-barcoded 5' primer and a J-beta primer mix characterized a second PCR of about 6 to 12 cycles. TCRdb analysed the 5' RACE reads with MiXCR anew, one entry per CDR3 protein. The sample lists about 640,000 distinct CDR3 sequences, roughly two fifths occurring once. Whenever a sample was processed, at least 6.5 million PBMCs were isolated. V was cut by 1 base and J by 2 bases, with 2 bases left in between. CDR1 SQVTM and CDR2 ANQGSEA come from the germline V gene. This CDR3 is 11 amino acids long. This clonotype was observed many times. What it recognizes is unknown. The sequence was obtained from a man aged 80 or over in good health. This chain connects TRBV29-1 to TRBJ2-5; D not resolved. Sequenced material: blood. The CDR3 nucleotides read TGCAGCGTTGAAGTTCAAGAGACCCAGTACTTC. As protein: CSVEVQETQYF.